The 25 T cell receptor beta chains reported below all come from one sample, sequenced in a study of blood T cell repertoires in COVID-19. Here immunoSEQ multiplex PCR was the method, and the copy in TCRdb shows in-frame clones only, minus some. The sample records 200,000 to 300,000 clones, roughly 83% being singletons. Specimen: peripheral blood. These receptors came from an elderly man with acute or convalescent COVID-19.

The V gene is TRBV6-4, the J gene TRBJ2-7; the match to TRBD1 covers 9 bases. This CDR3 contains 13 residues. Germline-derived CDR1 and CDR2 are MRHNA and SNTAGT. V lost 10 bases and J lost 3; bases outside the gene matches: 7. This CDR3 reads CANRQGGDYEQYF. As DNA, the CDR3 is TGTGCCAACCGACAGGGGGGGGACTACGAGCAGTACTTC.

J is TRBJ2-3 and V is TRBV10-3, with unresolved D. V lost 0 bases to trimming and J lost 3 bases, with 10 bases between them. Germline-derived CDR1 and CDR2 are ENHRY and SYGVKD. This CDR3 has 15 amino acids. CDR3 in DNA: TGTGCCATCAGTGAGTCTTGGGCTACTACAGATACGCAGTATTTT. It translates to CAISESWATTDTQYF.

This clone has a single count. V usage is TRBV28 and J usage is TRBJ2-2, with 9 nucleotides matching TRBD1. The CDR3 is 14 amino acids. Germline assignment: CDR1 MDHEN and CDR2 SYDVKM. J lost 4 bases, V lost 6 bases, and 3 bases had no gene match. The CDR3 region is CASRQGAPTGELFF. In DNA, the CDR3 is TGTGCCAGCAGACAGGGGGCGCCCACCGGGGAGCTGTTTTTT.

This chain joins TRBV5-1 and TRBJ1-2; 7 nucleotides line up with TRBD1. V lost 3 bases to trimming and J lost 2 bases; unmatched junction nucleotides: 7. The CDR3 spans 15 residues. CDR1 SGHRS and CDR2 YFSETQ come from the germline V gene. DNA for the CDR3: TGCGCCAGCAGCTCCCGACAGGGCCCCAACTATGGCTACACCTTC. Translation: CASSSRQGPNYGYTF.

The chain's CDR3 is CASSLSWGLGETQYF. The CDR3, as DNA: TGCGCCAGCAGCTTATCTTGGGGCCTCGGGGAGACCCAGTACTTC. The chain joins TRBV5-1 to TRBJ2-5; TRBD1 is a possible D gene (5 bases). CDR1 is SGHRS and CDR2 is YFSETQ in the germline V gene. The V end lost 2 bases, the J end lost 5 bases, and 16 bases lay between the germline ends. The CDR3 consists of 15 residues. Based on the CDR3 plus reference TRBV5-1 and TRBJ2-5, the full variable domain is KAGVTQTPRYLIKTRGQQVTLSCSPISGHRSVSWYQQTPGQGLQFLFEYFSETQRNKGNFPGRFSGRQFSNSRSEMNVSTLELGDSALYLCASSLSWGLGETQYFGPGTRLLVL.

The rearrangement joins TRBV3-1 (or the pseudogene TRBV3-2) to TRBJ2-7, with a weak D call TRBD1 (5 bases). Germline-derived CDR1 and CDR2 are LGHDT and YNNKEL (reference sequence). The CDR3 spans 15 residues. The V gene lost 3 bases and the J gene lost 2 bases, with 14 bases spanning the gap. The CDR3 bases are TGTGCCAGCAGCCAGGGCGACTGGACAACCTACGAGCAGTACTTC. Residues: CASSQGDWTTYEQYF.

This rearrangement joins TRBV5-1 to TRBJ1-2; 7 nucleotides match TRBD1. The V and J ends lost 4 bases and 3 bases, in that order; junction bases with no gene match: 6. Germline V gene sequence: CDR1 SGHRS, CDR2 YFSETQ. The CDR3 loop spans 14 amino acids. The CDR3 sequence: CASSQLQGYYGYTF. The CDR3 coding sequence is TGCGCCAGCAGCCAATTACAGGGGTACTATGGCTACACCTTC.

Written as DNA, the CDR3 is TGTGCCAGCAGGAGAGAGTCCTACGAGCAGTACTTC. Translation: CASRRESYEQYF. This sequence joins TRBV2 and TRBJ2-7; D gene ambiguous. From germline, CDR1 is SNHLY and CDR2 FYNNEI. The CDR3 is 12 amino acids. Trimming removed 6 bases at V and 1 base at J, with 7 bases between.

The J gene is TRBJ2-7, the V gene TRBV6-2 or TRBV6-3; D may be TRBD2 (5 bases). V lost 3 bases and J lost 3, with 9 bases in between. Germline V CDR1 and CDR2: MNHEY, SVGEGT. The CDR3 is made up of 13 amino acids. The CDR3: CASSYQLGYEQYF. In nucleotides, the CDR3 is TGTGCCAGCAGTTATCAACTAGGCTACGAGCAGTACTTC.

The chain links TRBV7-3 to TRBJ1-1; no definite D call. V lost 9 bases and J lost 8, with 4 bases in between. The germline V gene has CDR1 SGHTA and CDR2 FQGTGA. The CDR3 has 8 residues. As DNA, the CDR3 is TGTGCCAGGGGCGAAGCTTTCTTT. This gives the protein CARGEAFF. Looking up the rest from reference TRBV7-3 and TRBJ1-1 gives the full variable domain: GAGVSQTPSNKVTEKGKYVELRCDPISGHTALYWYRQSLGQGPEFLIYFQGTGAADDSGLPNDRFFAVRPEGSVSTLKIQRTERGDSAVYLCARGEAFFGQGTRLTVV.

The rearrangement joins TRBV3-1 (or the pseudogene TRBV3-2) to TRBJ2-3, with TRBD1 matching 8 bases. The CDR3 contains 14 residues. Germline CDR1 is LGHDT and CDR2 is YNNKEL (reference sequence). After removal of 5 bases from V and 4 bases from J, the junction contained 5 bases not matched to a gene. CDR3 DNA sequence: TGTGCCAGCAGCGCAGGGGGCGGGGCAGATACGCAGTATTTT. Translated, it gives CASSAGGGADTQYF.

The chain joins TRBV4-3 to TRBJ1-4; no clear D gene. Germline lookup yields CDR1 LGHNA and CDR2 YSLEER. The length of the CDR3 is 13 residues. V was trimmed by 1 base and J by 3 bases, leaving 3 bases between them. This chain's CDR3 is CASSQGPNEKLFF. The DNA for the CDR3 is TGCGCCAGCAGCCAAGGGCCTAATGAAAAACTGTTTTTT.

For the CDR3, the DNA is TGTGCCAGCAGTTCCGTCGGTACAGGAGTGGGCAATCAGCCCCAGCATTTT. Protein product: CASSSVGTGVGNQPQHF. The chain carries TRBV28 and TRBJ1-5, with D maybe TRBD1 (5 bases). CDR1 and CDR2 (germline): MDHEN, SYDVKM. Trimming pared 4 bases from V and 2 bases from J, leaving 18 bases between. This CDR3 is built from 17 residues.

The chain links TRBV6-5 to TRBJ1-1; D call uncertain. This CDR3 has 12 amino acids. CDR1 MNHEY and CDR2 SVGAGI come from the germline V gene. V was cut by 6 bases and J by 6 bases, with 11 bases left in between. As DNA, the CDR3 is TGTGCCAGCAGCCAGATCTCATCTGAAGCTTTCTTT. It translates to CASSQISSEAFF.

The genes are TRBV29-1 and TRBJ2-5; tentative D call: TRBD1 (5 bases). Germline CDR1 and CDR2: SQVTM and ANQGSEA. V lost 7 bases and J 4 bases, leaving 16 bases between the germline ends. The CDR3 is made up of 13 amino acids. The CDR3 sequence is CSAQMGHRETQYF. As DNA, the CDR3 is TGCAGCGCCCAGATGGGGCATCGAGAGACCCAGTACTTC.

The chain links TRBV4-2 to TRBJ2-5; 7 nucleotides agree with TRBD2. V was clipped by 4 bases and J by 9 bases; unmatched bases: 8. Germline lookup yields CDR1 LGHNA and CDR2 YNFKEQ. CDR3 size: 13 residues. In DNA form, the CDR3 reads TGTGCCAGCAGCCTCGAGGGAGGGGAGGCCCAGTACTTC. Translating it yields CASSLEGGEAQYF.

The rearrangement uses TRBV19 and TRBJ1-4; 9 bases align to TRBD1. The germline gives CDR1 LNHDA, CDR2 SQIVND (reference sequence). The CDR3 loop spans 14 amino acids. V lost 3 bases and J lost 13; bases outside the gene matches: 9. The CDR3 loop reads CASSIGTGLGGLFF. In nucleotides, the CDR3 is TGTGCCAGTAGTATCGGGACAGGGTTGGGAGGACTGTTTTTT.

This clone showed up just a few times. The chain joins TRBV28 to TRBJ1-6; weak D call: TRBD1 (6 bases). Trimming stripped 6 bases from V and 10 bases from J, with 19 bases between. The CDR3 totals 15 residues. Looked up from germline, CDR1 is MDHEN and CDR2 is SYDVKM. CDR3 nucleotide sequence: TGTGCCAGCAGCACCAATACTCCAGGGGTCTCACCCCTCCACTTT. Protein: CASSTNTPGVSPLHF. Supplemented by reference TRBV28 and TRBJ1-6, the full variable domain reads DVKVTQSSRYLVKRTGEKVFLECVQDMDHENMFWYRQDPGLGLRLIYFSYDVKMKEKGDIPEGYSVSREKKERFSLILESASTNQTSMYLCASSTNTPGVSPLHFGNGTRLTVT.

The chain uses TRBV28 and TRBJ1-5, with 9 bases matching TRBD1. The CDR3 is 16 amino acids. V dropped 1 base and J dropped 1; count of bases not matched to a gene: 2. Germline CDR1 is MDHEN and CDR2 is SYDVKM. The CDR3 DNA follows: TGTGCCAGCAGTTTATTCGGGACAGGGAGCAATCAGCCCCAGCATTTT. The encoded protein is CASSLFGTGSNQPQHF.

The V gene is TRBV27, the J gene TRBJ1-2; D might be TRBD1 (6 bases). Trimming pared 8 bases from V and 8 bases from J, leaving 18 bases between. CDR3 size: 13 residues. Per germline, CDR1 MNHEY and CDR2 SMNVEV (reference sequence). Here the CDR3 DNA reads TGTGCCAGCCGAGCGCGGGGGGCTCAGGGCTACACCTTC. Its protein is CASRARGAQGYTF.

The chain recombines TRBV4-1 with TRBJ1-4; D may be TRBD1 (6 bases). V was shortened by 0 bases and J by 5 bases, with 10 bases between the two germline ends. Germline CDR1 MGHRA, CDR2 YSYEKL. The CDR3 length is 15 residues. Written as DNA, the CDR3 is TGCGCCAGCAGCCAAGATCAGGGGATGAATGAAAAACTGTTTTTT. It encodes CASSQDQGMNEKLFF.

This clone has a handful of counts. The chain is built from TRBV28 and TRBJ2-7; D is perhaps TRBD1 (5 bases). The V end was cut by 5 bases, the J end by 7 bases, with 18 bases between. This CDR3 comprises 14 residues. CDR1 is MDHEN, CDR2 SYDVKM, per germline. The chain's CDR3 is CASSPPPQGIEQYF. The CDR3 coding sequence is TGTGCCAGCAGTCCTCCCCCTCAGGGAATAGAGCAGTACTTC.

In its sample, this clone was seen once. The rearrangement uses TRBV9 and TRBJ1-3; tentatively, D is TRBD1 (6 bases). Trimming removed 2 bases from V and 2 bases from J, with 11 bases in between. This CDR3 comprises 15 residues. CDR1 and CDR2 from the germline V gene are SGDLS and YYNGEE. The CDR3 DNA reads TGTGCCAGCAGCGTGGGTAAGGGGGCTGGAAACACCATATATTTT. Protein sequence: CASSVGKGAGNTIYF.

The rearrangement links TRBV28 to TRBJ1-5; 7 positions match TRBD1. There are 14 residues in the CDR3. Germline trimming cut 6 bases from V and 6 bases from J; bases unmatched to any gene: 8. Germline assignment: CDR1 MDHEN and CDR2 SYDVKM. CDR3 loop: CASRQGTASQPQHF. CDR3 nucleotide sequence: TGTGCCAGCAGGCAAGGGACAGCCTCTCAGCCCCAGCATTTT.

This chain links TRBV29-1 with TRBJ1-2; D perhaps matches TRBD1 (5 bases). This CDR3 spans 12 amino acids. Germline V CDR1 and CDR2: SQVTM, ANQGSEA. V lost 7 bases and J 8 bases, leaving 17 bases between the germline ends. CDR3 region: CSGFEAGKGYTF. The DNA for the CDR3 is TGCAGCGGGTTCGAGGCAGGGAAGGGCTACACCTTC.